These T cell receptor beta chains were read from a single sample in a study of blood T cells in healthy people across ages. One entry per CDR3 protein results from TCRdb running MiXCR on the 5' RACE reads. Of 800,000 to 1,000,000 distinct CDR3 sequences listed, around 48% are singletons. Material: blood. The receptors originated from a man younger than 45 in good health. Both conserved end residues are part of each CDR3. D genes are given only for firm matches. Clone size is shown for a subset of rows, as once, few, many or a class of expanded clone.

D gene: .; clone size: .; V gene: TRBV28; J gene: TRBJ1-1; CDR3 DNA: TGTGCCAGCAGTTTATTAGACAGGAGGAACACTGAAGTTTTCTTT; CDR3 protein: CASSLLDRRNTEVFF
D gene: TRBD1; clone size: few; V gene: TRBV20-1; J gene: TRBJ2-7; CDR3 DNA: TGCAGTGCCTTACGCGGGACAGGGGGTTACGAGCAGTACTTC; CDR3 protein: CSALRGTGGYEQYF
D gene: .; clone size: .; V gene: TRBV28; J gene: TRBJ2-7; CDR3 DNA: TGTGCCAGCAGTTTACTCTCACGGCTCTCCTACGAGCAGTACTTC; CDR3 protein: CASSLLSRLSYEQYF
D gene: TRBD1; clone size: .; V gene: TRBV20-1; J gene: TRBJ2-7; CDR3 DNA: TGCAGTGCTATGGGACAGTCCGACTACGAGCAGTACTTC; CDR3 protein: CSAMGQSDYEQYF
D gene: .; clone size: few; V gene: TRBV4-1; J gene: TRBJ2-1; CDR3 DNA: TGCGCCAGCAGCACCATCAGGAATGAGCAGTTCTTC; CDR3 protein: CASSTIRNEQFF
D gene: .; clone size: .; V gene: TRBV11-1; J gene: TRBJ2-1; CDR3 DNA: TGTGCCAGCAGCTTCCAGTGGAAGGGATTCTACGAGCAGTTCTTC; CDR3 protein: CASSFQWKGFYEQFF
D gene: .; clone size: few; V gene: TRBV7-9; J gene: TRBJ2-7; CDR3 DNA: TGTGCCAGCAGTCCGCGTCTGGGCCCATCGGCCTACGAGCAGTACTTC; CDR3 protein: CASSPRLGPSAYEQYF
D gene: TRBD2; clone size: many; V gene: TRBV7-9; J gene: TRBJ2-1; CDR3 DNA: TGCGCCAGCAGCCCCGGGGGGTACAATGAGCAGTTCTTC; CDR3 protein: CASSPGGYNEQFF
D gene: TRBD1; clone size: .; V gene: TRBV4-1; J gene: TRBJ1-4; CDR3 DNA: TGCGCCAGCAGCTTACACCGGGACAGGGGGCGAAATGAAAAACTGTTTTTT; CDR3 protein: CASSLHRDRGRNEKLFF
D gene: TRBD1; clone size: once; V gene: TRBV12-3/TRBV12-4; J gene: TRBJ2-1; CDR3 DNA: TGTGCCAGCTACGGACAGGGGTCCGGTGAGCAGTTCTTC; CDR3 protein: CASYGQGSGEQFF
D gene: .; clone size: .; V gene: TRBV6-1; J gene: TRBJ1-1; CDR3 DNA: TGTGCCAGCAATACCTACGGGGGGAACACTGAAGCTTTCTTT; CDR3 protein: CASNTYGGNTEAFF
D gene: .; clone size: .; V gene: TRBV29-1; J gene: TRBJ1-2; CDR3 DNA: TGCAGCGTTGGAGGGGATAATGACTATGGCTACACCTTC; CDR3 protein: CSVGGDNDYGYTF
D gene: .; clone size: .; V gene: TRBV11-2; J gene: TRBJ2-7; CDR3 DNA: TGTGCCAGCAGCCGAATCTGGGAGCAGTACTTC; CDR3 protein: CASSRIWEQYF